The clone carrying this T cell receptor beta chain was detected only a few times. Its antigen is undetermined. The V end lost 0 bases, the J end lost 3 bases, and 9 bases lay between the germline ends. Germline lookup yields CDR1 LGHNA and CDR2 YNFKEQ. The length of the CDR3 is 14 residues. The data were obtained in a study of CD8 T cells in ankylosing spondylitis. Study observations and caveats: A number of the motif variants had already been described in reactive arthritis synovial fluid and blood. Characteristic, it appeared, of ankylosing spondylitis blood was a TCR beta motif of about eight highly homologous variants. CD8+ disease-linked clones were present at relatively low frequencies in blood. Disease-associated clones were reportedly significantly overrepresented in matched ankylosing spondylitis synovial fluid.

Generation of TCR beta libraries employed quantitative 5'-RACE incorporating molecular barcodes. MiXCR, run by TCRdb on the 5' RACE reads, gives a single entry per CDR3 protein. This table holds around 440,000 distinct CDR3 sequences, roughly a sixth found once. The chain carries TRBV4-2 and TRBJ2-7; D is undetermined. The sequence derives from a male donor with ankylosing spondylitis. Sequencing was done on a sample of blood, either unsorted or a sorted T cell fraction (not recorded which). The CDR3, as DNA: TGTGCCAGCAGCCAAGATTACCAGGTCTACGAGCAGTACTTC. Translated: CASSQDYQVYEQYF.